This is a list of T cell receptor beta chains from one sample in a study of T cell responses to AZD1222 COVID-19 vaccine. Profiled with immunoSEQ multiplex PCR; TCRdb holds only in-frame clones, not every one. The sample yields approximately 150,000 clones, about 92% seen once. Sequences were derived from peripheral blood, sampled 28 days after the second AZD1222 dose. These receptors were taken from an adult who received the AZD1222 COVID-19 vaccine. CDR3s include the opening cysteine and the closing phenylalanine or tryptophan. Fields, in order: D gene, V gene, clone size, J gene, CDR3 protein, CDR3 DNA. D genes are given only for firm matches. Some rows have no size entry. The others give once, few or many, or a class for an expanded clone.

d_gene: -
v_gene: TRBV6-5
abundance: -
j_gene: TRBJ2-7
CDR3aa: CASSYFGTSYEQYF
CDR3nt: TGTGCCAGCAGTTACTTCGGGACTTCGTACGAGCAGTACTTC

d_gene: -
v_gene: TRBV29-1
abundance: -
j_gene: TRBJ1-2
CDR3aa: CSVEHPGDGYTF
CDR3nt: TGCAGCGTTGAACACCCGGGGGATGGCTACACCTTC

d_gene: -
v_gene: TRBV7-2
abundance: -
j_gene: TRBJ2-4
CDR3aa: CASSAGSVRNIQYF
CDR3nt: TGTGCCAGCAGCGCGGGTAGCGTCCGGAACATTCAGTACTTC

d_gene: -
v_gene: TRBV11-2
abundance: once
j_gene: TRBJ2-1
CDR3aa: CASSLTNEQFF
CDR3nt: TGTGCCAGCAGCTTAACTAATGAGCAGTTCTTC

d_gene: -
v_gene: TRBV18
abundance: -
j_gene: TRBJ2-3
CDR3aa: CASSPDIADTQYF
CDR3nt: TGTGCCAGCTCACCAGACATCGCAGATACGCAGTATTTT

d_gene: TRBD1
v_gene: TRBV19
abundance: -
j_gene: TRBJ1-5
CDR3aa: CASSGAGGQPQHF
CDR3nt: TGTGCCAGTAGTGGGGCAGGGGGTCAGCCCCAGCATTTT

d_gene: -
v_gene: TRBV7-3
abundance: -
j_gene: TRBJ2-2
CDR3aa: CASSLGGSGELFF
CDR3nt: TGTGCCAGCAGCTTAGGCGGGTCCGGGGAGCTGTTTTTT

d_gene: TRBD1
v_gene: TRBV15
abundance: -
j_gene: TRBJ1-5
CDR3aa: CATSRGTGLTYSNQPQHF
CDR3nt: TGTGCCACCAGCAGGGGGACAGGGCTTACTTATAGCAATCAGCCCCAGCATTTT

d_gene: -
v_gene: TRBV7-2
abundance: -
j_gene: TRBJ1-2
CDR3aa: CASSLSQGFDGYTF
CDR3nt: TGTGCCAGCAGCTTATCCCAGGGATTCGATGGCTACACCTTC

d_gene: -
v_gene: TRBV7-9
abundance: few
j_gene: TRBJ2-7
CDR3aa: CASSMTSYEQYF
CDR3nt: TGTGCCAGCAGTATGACTAGTTACGAGCAGTACTTC

d_gene: -
v_gene: TRBV5-1
abundance: once
j_gene: TRBJ2-7
CDR3aa: CASSPGGGQGSYEQYF
CDR3nt: TGCGCCAGCAGCCCTGGGGGGGGCCAGGGCTCCTACGAGCAGTACTTC

d_gene: TRBD2
v_gene: TRBV4-3
abundance: -
j_gene: TRBJ2-1
CDR3aa: CASSQEAGTSGRISSYNEQFF
CDR3nt: TGCGCCAGCAGCCAAGAGGCCGGGACTAGCGGGCGGATAAGCTCCTACAATGAGCAGTTCTTC

d_gene: TRBD2
v_gene: TRBV7-9
abundance: -
j_gene: TRBJ2-3
CDR3aa: CASSSLAGGRPQGTDTQYF
CDR3nt: TGTGCCAGCAGCTCGTTAGCGGGGGGGCGGCCACAGGGCACAGATACGCAGTATTTT

d_gene: -
v_gene: TRBV21-1
abundance: -
j_gene: TRBJ2-7
CDR3aa: CASSKDNRGSRYEQYF
CDR3nt: TGTGCCAGCAGCAAAGATAATAGGGGATCTCGCTACGAGCAGTACTTC

d_gene: TRBD1
v_gene: TRBV28
abundance: -
j_gene: TRBJ1-2
CDR3aa: CASSLAGTGAYGYTF
CDR3nt: TGTGCCAGCAGTTTAGCCGGGACAGGGGCGTATGGCTACACCTTC

d_gene: -
v_gene: TRBV5-4
abundance: -
j_gene: TRBJ1-5
CDR3aa: CASSLDGGSTNQPQHF
CDR3nt: TGTGCCAGCAGCTTGGACGGGGGCAGCACCAATCAGCCCCAGCATTTT

d_gene: -
v_gene: TRBV6-6
abundance: -
j_gene: TRBJ1-5
CDR3aa: CASSYSRVAQPQHF
CDR3nt: TGTGCCAGCAGTTACTCCAGGGTCGCTCAGCCCCAGCATTTT

d_gene: TRBD2
v_gene: TRBV4-1
abundance: -
j_gene: TRBJ2-5
CDR3aa: CASSQDLGLAGVYQETQYF
CDR3nt: TGCGCCAGCAGCCAAGATCTAGGGCTAGCGGGGGTGTACCAAGAGACCCAGTACTTC

d_gene: -
v_gene: TRBV5-6
abundance: -
j_gene: TRBJ2-2
CDR3aa: CASSFSPSRVGTGELFF
CDR3nt: TGTGCCAGCAGCTTTTCCCCAAGCAGGGTGGGCACCGGGGAGCTGTTTTTT

d_gene: -
v_gene: TRBV2
abundance: -
j_gene: TRBJ1-3
CDR3aa: CASRGGVSGNTIYF
CDR3nt: TGTGCCAGCAGGGGAGGGGTTTCTGGAAACACCATATATTTT

d_gene: -
v_gene: TRBV11-2
abundance: -
j_gene: TRBJ1-1
CDR3aa: CASSRLQGYSVLDTEAFF
CDR3nt: TGTGCCAGCAGCCGACTACAGGGATACTCTGTATTGGACACTGAAGCTTTCTTT

d_gene: -
v_gene: TRBV4-1
abundance: -
j_gene: TRBJ1-5
CDR3aa: CASSQDFPGSNQPQHF
CDR3nt: TGCGCCAGCAGCCAAGATTTCCCCGGAAGCAATCAGCCCCAGCATTTT

d_gene: TRBD1
v_gene: TRBV5-8
abundance: few
j_gene: TRBJ2-7
CDR3aa: CASSLAGGSYEQYF
CDR3nt: TGTGCCAGCAGCTTGGCAGGGGGCAGCTACGAGCAGTACTTC

d_gene: -
v_gene: TRBV7-9
abundance: -
j_gene: TRBJ1-4
CDR3aa: CASSPEGRLVATNEKLFF
CDR3nt: TGTGCCAGCTCTCCGGAGGGCAGGCTCGTTGCAACTAATGAAAAACTGTTTTTT

d_gene: TRBD2
v_gene: TRBV6-1
abundance: -
j_gene: TRBJ2-7
CDR3aa: CASSEALQGLAGYEQYF
CDR3nt: TGTGCCAGCAGTGAAGCGCTTCAGGGACTAGCAGGATACGAGCAGTACTTC

d_gene: -
v_gene: TRBV7-2
abundance: -
j_gene: TRBJ1-1
CDR3aa: CASSLSAGEDTEAFF
CDR3nt: TGTGCCAGCAGCTTGTCGGCAGGCGAGGACACTGAAGCTTTCTTT